A single TCR beta chain is shown here with its context. Its antigen is not known. TCRdb redid the calling of the RT-PCR reads with MiXCR, one entry per CDR3 protein. The data show around 480,000 distinct CDR3 sequences, about 15% seen once. These data come from a study of response to subunit inactivated influenza vaccine. Study-wide results and caveats: New T cells are recruited in small numbers by each seasonal influenza vaccination, according to the authors' suggestion.

The CDR3 sequence is 14 residues long. The V and J ends lost 3 bases and 6 bases, in that order; junction bases with no gene match: 7. Germline V gene lookup returns CDR1 DFQATT and CDR2 SNEGSKA (reference sequence). The sequenced sample was CD4+ T cells sorted from PBMCs, obtained around 2 years after vaccination. This chain joins TRBV20-1 and TRBJ2-1; TRBD2 aligns across 8 bases. This TCR came from a man aged 50-75 years who received an inactivated influenza vaccine. CDR3 sequence: CSAREPSGSNEQFF. Written as DNA, the CDR3 is TGCAGTGCTAGGGAGCCCAGCGGGAGCAATGAGCAGTTCTTC.